One sample yielded the 31 T cell receptor beta chains listed below, sequenced in a study of T cell clones after liver transplantation. Libraries were prepared by immunoSEQ multiplex PCR; TCRdb keeps only in-frame clonotypes and omits some of them. The data contain 51,000 or so clones, roughly nine tenths of them singletons. Sequenced material: CD8+ T cells from blood, taken 12 months after liver transplant. The source of these receptors is a human patient who received a liver transplant. Some T cells may originate from the graft donor.

The chain uses TRBV7-9 and TRBJ2-1; D ambiguous. CDR3 size: 16 residues. V was cut by 5 bases and J by 0 bases, with 14 bases left in between. CDR1 is SEHNR and CDR2 is FQNEAQ in the germline V gene (reference sequence). The CDR3 DNA reads as TGTGCCAGCAGCACCAACATGGGAAGCTCCTACAATGAGCAGTTCTTC. Translated: CASSTNMGSSYNEQFF.

The chain is built from TRBV6-6 and TRBJ1-1, with TRBD1 matching over 7 bases. CDR3 length equals 15 residues. The germline V gene encodes CDR1 MNHNY and CDR2 SVGAGI (reference sequence). The V segment lost 5 bases and the J segment 2 bases; nucleotides outside the gene matches: 8. The DNA for the CDR3 is TGTGCCAGCAGTCCTCAGGGGGGCCTAAACACTGAAGCTTTCTTT. The encoded protein is CASSPQGGLNTEAFF.

The chain couples TRBV5-1 to TRBJ2-1; 13 bases match TRBD2. Germline-derived CDR1 and CDR2 are SGHRS and YFSETQ. The CDR3 is made up of 16 amino acids. V gave up 4 bases and J gave up 7 bases; unmatched junction bases: 8. The CDR3 bases are TGCGCCAGCAGCGGCCAACTAGCGGGAGGGCCAAATGAGCAGTTCTTC. Translation: CASSGQLAGGPNEQFF.

The chain joins TRBV27 to TRBJ2-7; D possibly uses TRBD1 or TRBD2 (5 bases each). CDR3 length: 13 amino acids. Germline CDR1 MNHEY, CDR2 SMNVEV (reference sequence). The V gene lost 8 bases and the J gene lost 5 bases, with 16 bases spanning the gap. CDR3: CASAWGPTHEQYF. The CDR3 bases are TGTGCCAGCGCCTGGGGACCAACCCACGAGCAGTACTTC.

The rearrangement joins TRBV19 to TRBJ2-1; 9 bases match TRBD1. Trimming removed 3 bases from V and 2 bases from J; junction bases left unmatched: 5. CDR3 length: 16 residues. Germline CDR1 LNHDA, CDR2 SQIVND (reference sequence). CDR3 DNA: TGTGCCAGTAGTATGGGACAGGGAATAACCTACAATGAGCAGTTCTTC. Translating gives CASSMGQGITYNEQFF.

This chain joins TRBV28 and TRBJ2-2; maybe TRBD1 (6 bases). The germline gives CDR1 MDHEN, CDR2 SYDVKM. The CDR3 spans 14 residues. V lost 6 bases to trimming and J lost 2 bases, with 10 bases between them. The CDR3 DNA is TGTGCCAGCAGCCCGGACAGCAACACCGGGGAGCTGTTTTTT. It translates to CASSPDSNTGELFF.

This clone is large in the sample. The rearrangement links TRBV6-1 to TRBJ1-1; D is perhaps TRBD1 (5 bases). Per germline, CDR1 MNHNS and CDR2 SASEGT. This CDR3 spans 13 amino acids. V lost 6 bases, J lost 3 bases, and 11 bases lay in between. This chain's CDR3 is CASRGGLDTEAFF. As DNA, the CDR3 is TGTGCCAGCAGGGGGGGACTCGACACTGAAGCTTTCTTT.

The V call is TRBV4-3, the J call TRBJ1-2; D gene unclear. In germline, CDR1 is LGHNA, CDR2 YSLEER. CDR3 length: 13 residues. Trimming removed 1 base at V and 8 bases at J, with 11 bases between. The CDR3 DNA sequence: TGCGCCAGCAGCCAAGGCAGTTTTCAAGGCTACACCTTC. Its translation: CASSQGSFQGYTF.

This clone was observed a handful of times. The V call is TRBV4-1, the J call TRBJ1-5; D possibly corresponds to TRBD1 (5 bases). The CDR3 is made up of 17 amino acids. From germline, CDR1 is MGHRA and CDR2 YSYEKL. V was cut by 0 bases and J by 7 bases, with 19 bases left in between. In nucleotides, the CDR3 is TGCGCCAGCAGCCAAGATAGGTTGGTATCACGGGGGCAGCCCCAGCATTTT. It encodes CASSQDRLVSRGQPQHF.

Of note for this clone: At one end, the junction sequence differs from germline, possibly due to a read error. The chain couples TRBV28 to TRBJ1-5; 7 nucleotides match TRBD1. The germline CDR1 and CDR2 sequences are MDHEN and SYDVKM. The CDR3 contains 11 residues. The CDR3 coding sequence is TGTGCCAGCAGCAGAGGACAGGAGAGGGACTTT. This gives the protein CASSRGQERDF.

The chain recombines TRBV6-5 with TRBJ1-3; tentative D call: TRBD1 (6 bases). This CDR3 contains 15 residues. The V end was cut by 0 bases, the J end by 2 bases, with 8 bases between. CDR1 MNHEY and CDR2 SVGAGI come from the germline V gene. CDR3 nucleotide sequence: TGTGCCAGCAGTTACTCACAGGGCACTGGAAACACCATATATTTT. Protein: CASSYSQGTGNTIYF.

The chain employs TRBV6-5 and TRBJ2-7; D tentatively fits TRBD1 or TRBD2 (6 bases each). The CDR3 covers 14 residues. V gave up 5 bases and J gave up 3 bases, with 14 bases separating them. CDR1 and CDR2 from the germline V gene are MNHEY and SVGAGI. CDR3 nucleotide sequence: TGTGCCAGCAGTCCCGGGGGCGAGTACTACGAGCAGTACTTC. Its protein is CASSPGGEYYEQYF.

V gene TRBV15 combines with J gene TRBJ1-5; the D gene is possibly TRBD1 (6 bases). With 1 base removed from V and 3 bases from J, the gap between germline ends came to 7 bases. CDR3 size: 14 residues. The germline V gene encodes CDR1 LNHNV and CDR2 YYDKDF (reference sequence). CDR3 bases: TGTGCCACCAGCAGAGGACAGGACAATCAGCCCCAGCATTTT. It encodes CATSRGQDNQPQHF.

This sequence joins TRBV27 and TRBJ2-2; 7 bases map to TRBD1. V gave up 5 bases and J gave up 6 bases; unmatched junction bases: 6. CDR3 length: 14 residues. Germline lookup yields CDR1 MNHEY and CDR2 SMNVEV (reference sequence). CDR3 in amino acids: CASSDRDLPGELFF. CDR3 coding DNA: TGTGCCAGCAGTGACAGGGACCTTCCCGGGGAGCTGTTTTTT.

V gene TRBV11-2 combines with J gene TRBJ1-3; D may be TRBD1 (6 bases). The CDR3 sequence is 17 residues long. Trimming removed 1 base from V and 2 bases from J, with 15 bases in between. Germline assignment: CDR1 SGHAT and CDR2 FQNNGV. As DNA, the CDR3 is TGTGCCAGCAGCTTAGGCCCACAGGGAGAGGCTGGAAACACCATATATTTT. It is translated as CASSLGPQGEAGNTIYF.

This chain connects TRBV2 to TRBJ2-3; D ambiguous. V was cut by 0 bases and J by 1 base, with 20 bases left in between. CDR3 length: 19 residues. Germline V lookup: CDR1 SNHLY, CDR2 FYNNEI. CDR3 amino acids: CASSEAESLRYWGTDTQYF. The CDR3 bases are TGTGCCAGCAGTGAAGCCGAATCTTTGAGGTACTGGGGCACAGATACGCAGTATTTT. The full variable domain, completed using reference TRBV2 and TRBJ2-3, is EPEVTQTPSHQVTQMGQEVILRCVPISNHLYFYWYRQILGQKVEFLVSFYNNEISEKSEIFDDQFSVERPDGSNFTLKIRSTKLEDSAMYFCASSEAESLRYWGTDTQYFGPGTRLTVL.

This clone was recorded at least ten times. Here the CDR3 DNA reads TGTGCCAGCAGTTTATTGGGGGCTAGCGGATACAATGAGCAGTTCTTC. It yields the protein CASSLLGASGYNEQFF. V and J are TRBV27 and TRBJ2-1, with D maybe TRBD2 (7 bases). The CDR3 extends over 16 amino acids. Germline loops: CDR1 MNHEY, CDR2 SMNVEV (reference sequence). V lost 1 base to trimming and J lost 4 bases, with 14 bases between them.

The J gene is TRBJ1-3, the V gene TRBV7-2; unclear D gene. Germline V gives CDR1 SGHTA, CDR2 FQGNSA. Trimming shortened V by 3 bases and J by 4 bases, and 10 bases separated the two germline ends. The length of the CDR3 is 14 residues. CDR3 sequence: CASSFLTSGNTIYF. The CDR3 region has the DNA TGTGCCAGCAGCTTTTTGACATCCGGAAACACCATATATTTT.

The CDR3 nucleotides are TGTGCCAGCAGAAACCGGGACATTTACTTACCTACCTATGGCTACACCTTC. Its protein product is CASRNRDIYLPTYGYTF. The chain uses TRBV28 and TRBJ1-2; a weak D match, TRBD1 (6 bases). Germline V lookup: CDR1 MDHEN, CDR2 SYDVKM. CDR3 length equals 17 residues. V was pared by 6 bases and J by 4 bases, with 24 bases between.

This rearrangement joins TRBV7-9 to TRBJ2-7; 7 nucleotides align to TRBD2. The V segment lost 4 bases and the J segment 9 bases; nucleotides outside the gene matches: 15. Germline-derived CDR1 and CDR2 are SEHNR and FQNEAQ (reference sequence). The CDR3 length is 15 residues. The CDR3 here is CASSSGLELRTGQYF. The CDR3 DNA sequence: TGTGCCAGCAGCTCCGGACTAGAACTACGAACGGGGCAGTACTTC.

This chain connects TRBV6-5 to TRBJ2-7, with D tentatively TRBD2 (5 bases). V shed 0 bases and J shed 2 bases, with 5 bases lying between them. The length of the CDR3 is 13 residues. Germline V gene data show CDR1 as MNHEY and CDR2 as SVGAGI. In DNA, the CDR3 is TGTGCCAGCAGTTACTCCGGGGCCTACGAGCAGTACTTC. Its protein is CASSYSGAYEQYF.

The CDR3 reads CASSSGIAGSTEAFF. CDR3 sequence (DNA): TGTGCCAGCAGCTCGGGGATTGCGGGTAGCACTGAAGCTTTCTTT. V usage is TRBV7-9 and J usage is TRBJ1-1, with no clear D. The germline gives CDR1 SEHNR, CDR2 FQNEAQ (reference sequence). This CDR3 is built from 15 residues. The germline V and J ends were trimmed by 4 bases and 4 bases, with 16 bases remaining between them.

This clone was recorded a few times. V and J are TRBV28 and TRBJ1-5; D may be TRBD1 (5 bases). Germline values: CDR1 MDHEN, CDR2 SYDVKM. V lost 5 bases, J lost 0 bases, and 11 bases lay in between. The CDR3 spans 15 residues. The CDR3 DNA follows: TGTGCCAGCAGTCGGGACGGAAATAGCAATCAGCCCCAGCATTTT. Protein sequence: CASSRDGNSNQPQHF.

The chain recombines TRBV19 with TRBJ2-7, with no clear D. Trimming left V 1 base short and J 2 bases short, with 12 bases between. The length of the CDR3 is 15 residues. Per germline, CDR1 LNHDA and CDR2 SQIVND (reference sequence). The CDR3 region has the DNA TGTGCCAGTAGTATAGGGTTCGGATTACCCTACGAGCAGTACTTC. Its translation is CASSIGFGLPYEQYF. Full variable domain (remainder filled in from reference TRBV19 and TRBJ2-7): DGGITQSPKYLFRKEGQNVTLSCEQNLNHDAMYWYRQDPGQGLRLIYYSQIVNDFQKGDIAEGYSVSREKKESFPLTVTSAQKNPTAFYLCASSIGFGLPYEQYFGPGTRLTVT.

The chain uses TRBV27 and TRBJ2-2; D gene ambiguous. Germline assignment: CDR1 MNHEY and CDR2 SMNVEV (reference sequence). With 3 bases removed from V and 1 base from J, the gap between germline ends came to 6 bases. The CDR3 totals 14 residues. CDR3 DNA: TGTGCCAGCAGTTTTGTGGGGAACACCGGGGAGCTGTTTTTT. It translates to CASSFVGNTGELFF.

The V and J genes are TRBV7-9 and TRBJ2-1, with D unclear. The V end lost 4 bases, the J end lost 5 bases, and 15 bases lay between the germline ends. Germline CDR1 and CDR2: SEHNR and FQNEAQ (reference sequence). The CDR3 covers 15 residues. CDR3 sequence (DNA): TGTGCCAGCAGCTCGCGGATGGGGATCCACAATGAGCAGTTCTTC. Its translation is CASSSRMGIHNEQFF.

The chain combines TRBV9 with TRBJ2-7; 9 nucleotides agree with TRBD1. The V gene's germline CDR1 is SGDLS and CDR2 YYNGEE. The CDR3 is made up of 13 amino acids. Trimming took 0 bases from V and 7 from J; bases not matched to a gene: 2. The CDR3 DNA follows: TGTGCCAGCAGCGTAGGGGACAGGGAGGAGCAGTACTTC. This codes for CASSVGDREEQYF.

The chain links TRBV6-6 to TRBJ1-5; D not resolved. CDR3 length: 13 residues. Germline V gene lookup returns CDR1 MNHNY and CDR2 SVGAGI (reference sequence). Trimming removed 4 bases at V and 0 bases at J, with 4 bases between. CDR3 in DNA: TGTGCCAGCAGTTCAAATAGCAATCAGCCCCAGCATTTT. Amino acids: CASSSNSNQPQHF.

The chain combines TRBV19 with TRBJ2-7; 9 bases are shared with TRBD1. CDR3 length: 15 residues. Germline V gene sequence: CDR1 LNHDA, CDR2 SQIVND (reference sequence). Germline trimming cut 6 bases from V and 2 bases from J; bases unmatched to any gene: 8. The CDR3 bases are TGTGCCAGTAGCCTGGGACAGGGAGGGACCTACGAGCAGTACTTC. It is translated as CASSLGQGGTYEQYF.

A few counts support this clone. The chain is built from TRBV28 and TRBJ1-5; no clear D. The V gene lost 7 bases and the J gene lost 5 bases, with 15 bases spanning the gap. CDR3 length equals 14 residues. Looked up from germline, CDR1 is MDHEN and CDR2 is SYDVKM. Here the CDR3 reads CASTPLTDYQPQHF. In nucleotides, the CDR3 is TGTGCCAGCACCCCCCTGACGGACTATCAGCCCCAGCATTTT.

The chain recombines TRBV7-6 with TRBJ2-2, with D possibly TRBD2 on 6 matching bases. The CDR3 consists of 16 residues. V was clipped by 5 bases and J by 0 bases, with 13 bases between them. Looked up from germline, CDR1 is SGHVS and CDR2 is FNYEAQ. CDR3 loop: CASSTTGSTNTGELFF. For the CDR3, the DNA is TGTGCCAGCAGCACTACCGGGAGTACGAACACCGGGGAGCTGTTTTTT.